These 3 T cell receptor beta chains came from one sample sequenced in a study of blood T cell repertoires in COVID-19. Method: immunoSEQ multiplex PCR; TCRdb's copy keeps in-frame clones and lacks some. The repertoire has 84,000 or so clones, around 88% of them found once; the top ten carry 5% to 5.5%. Material for sequencing was peripheral blood. Receptor source: a man in his 60s with acute or convalescent COVID-19.

This clone turned up a few times. The chain links TRBV29-1 to TRBJ2-5; no firm D call. This CDR3 region has 13 residues. V was pared by 3 bases and J by 5 bases, with 13 bases between. Germline values: CDR1 SQVTM, CDR2 ANQGSEA. This CDR3 reads CSVDVAPGETQYF. The CDR3 DNA reads as TGCAGCGTTGATGTGGCCCCCGGGGAGACCCAGTACTTC.

The chain uses TRBV27 and TRBJ2-1; 10 nucleotides align to TRBD2. CDR1 and CDR2 from the germline V gene are MNHEY and SMNVEV (reference sequence). The CDR3 runs to 16 residues. The trim removed 0 bases at V and 4 bases at J, leaving 3 bases unmatched. The CDR3 here is CASSLSSGGLYNEQFF. Here the CDR3 DNA reads TGTGCCAGCAGTTTATCTAGCGGGGGGCTATACAATGAGCAGTTCTTC.

This clone came up a few times. The chain has TRBV19 and TRBJ1-2; TRBD1 is a possible D gene (5 bases). The CDR3 is 19 residues long. CDR1 and CDR2 from the germline V gene are LNHDA and SQIVND (reference sequence). V gave up 5 bases and J gave up 4 bases, with 29 bases separating them. The CDR3 DNA sequence: TGTGCCAGTAGTGCCGACATCGACACCGGGGGAGGGGTCCTCTATGGCTACACCTTC. Translating it yields CASSADIDTGGGVLYGYTF.